This T cell receptor beta chain was sequenced in a study of T cell responses to AZD1222 COVID-19 vaccine. Whole-study context: Pooled together were second doses at about 4 or about 12 weeks. Notes on the study in general: The breadth and depth of Spike-specific TCRs increased once two AZD1222 doses had been given. A mostly white British donor set with more females was recruited, and clonal diversity was possibly underestimated. Mapped onto spike, vaccine-associated CD4 TCRs spanned it and were dominant at 160-218 and 743-854.

Some clones are missing from TCRdb's copy, which holds only in-frame ones; the method was immunoSEQ multiplex PCR. The sample includes roughly 150,000 clones, about 91% seen only once; the top ten take around 2.2%. CDR1 is SGDLS, CDR2 YYNGEE, per germline. Unmatched junction bases numbered 4, after V lost 0 bases and J lost 4 bases. The CDR3 runs to 16 residues. Details on this clone: As yet, its antigen is unknown.

This receptor was obtained from an adult in good health. The chain links TRBV9 to TRBJ2-2; 9 bases line up with TRBD2. The specimen was peripheral blood, collected on day 0 of AZD1222 vaccination. The CDR3 region is CASSVGLAGPTGELFF. Here the CDR3 DNA reads TGTGCCAGCAGCGTAGGGCTAGCGGGACCCACCGGGGAGCTGTTTTTT.